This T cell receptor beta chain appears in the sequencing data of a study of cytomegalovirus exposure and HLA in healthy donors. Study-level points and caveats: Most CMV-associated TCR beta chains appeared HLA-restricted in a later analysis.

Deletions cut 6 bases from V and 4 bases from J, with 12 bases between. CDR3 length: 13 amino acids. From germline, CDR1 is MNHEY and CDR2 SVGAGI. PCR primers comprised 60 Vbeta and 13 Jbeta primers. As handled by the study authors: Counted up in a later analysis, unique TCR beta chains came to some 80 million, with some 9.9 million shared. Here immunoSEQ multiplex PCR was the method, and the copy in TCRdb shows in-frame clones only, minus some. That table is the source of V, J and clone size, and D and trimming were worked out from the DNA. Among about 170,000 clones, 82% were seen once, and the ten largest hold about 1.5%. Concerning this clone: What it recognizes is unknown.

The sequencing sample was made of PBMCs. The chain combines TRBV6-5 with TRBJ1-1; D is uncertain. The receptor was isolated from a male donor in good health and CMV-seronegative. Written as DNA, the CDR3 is TGTGCCAGCAGATCCAATAGCGGCACTGAAGCTTTCTTT. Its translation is CASRSNSGTEAFF.